Each of the 6 T cell receptor beta chains below was sequenced from the same sample in a study of low-dose radiotherapy and immunotherapy resistance in tumors. The authors ran about 18 PCR cycles to amplify TCRs with a constant-region primer and V-primer adapter. In TCRdb, the reads were re-called with MiXCR into one record per CDR3 protein. Of tens of thousands of distinct CDR3 sequences in the sample, about 11% were seen once. Time point here: before trial treatment. Sequencing was performed on PBMCs, taken before treatment. These receptors were taken from a female donor with ovarian cancer.

At least ten counts were recorded for this clonotype. The chain recombines TRBV6-5 with TRBJ2-1, with no clear D. Germline V gene lookup returns CDR1 MNHEY and CDR2 SVGAGI. V was trimmed by 2 bases and J by 12 bases, leaving 8 bases between them. The CDR3 runs 11 residues. For the CDR3, the DNA is TGTGCCAGCAGTTACGTAGGGTTGCAGTTCTTC. Its protein product is CASSYVGLQFF.

This clonotype was seen a few times. A read error is likely here: a far larger clone is one base away. The chain combines TRBV5-1 with TRBJ2-7; possibly TRBD1 for D (6 bases). V was clipped by 6 bases and J by 7 bases, with 26 bases between them. This CDR3 is built from 16 residues. Germline CDR1 SGHRS, CDR2 YFSETQ. CDR3 protein: CASTRWIRGQNNEQYF. The DNA of the CDR3 is TGCGCCAGCACTCGATGGATTCGGGGACAAAACAATGAGCAGTACTTC.

This clonotype was recorded many times. The chain couples TRBV14 to TRBJ2-5; 11 bases line up with TRBD2. Trimming cost V 5 bases and J 5 bases; bases outside gene matches: 7. The CDR3 has 15 residues. From germline, CDR1 is SGHDN and CDR2 FVKESK. As DNA, the CDR3 is TGTGCCAGCAGCGCGACTAGCGGGGTAGTGGAGACCCAGTACTTC. This sequence encodes CASSATSGVVETQYF. The full variable domain, its missing parts supplied by reference TRBV14 and TRBJ2-5, is EAGVTQFPSHSVIEKGQTVTLRCDPISGHDNLYWYRRVMGKEIKFLLHFVKESKQDESGMPNNRFLAERTGGTYSTLKVQPAELEDSGVYFCASSATSGVVETQYFGPGTRLLVL.

This clonotype was observed many times. The chain employs TRBV3-1 and TRBJ2-7, with D tentatively TRBD1 or TRBD2 (6 bases each). V was clipped by 1 base and J by 5 bases, with 15 bases between them. The CDR3 covers 15 residues. Germline loops: CDR1 LGHDT, CDR2 YNNKEL (reference sequence). The CDR3 nucleotides are TGTGCCAGCAGCCAAGTACGGGGGACATTCCACGAGCAGTACTTC. It translates to CASSQVRGTFHEQYF.

This clonotype has a count of ten or more. The V call is TRBV5-1, the J call TRBJ2-7; 10 positions match TRBD2. V shed 3 bases and J 0 bases; nucleotides not matched to a gene: 6. Germline V gene sequence: CDR1 SGHRS, CDR2 YFSETQ. The CDR3 sequence is 16 residues long. The CDR3 DNA follows: TGCGCCAGCAGCTGGACACTAGCGGGGAGCTCCTACGAGCAGTACTTC. This sequence encodes CASSWTLAGSSYEQYF.

This clonotype was seen ten or more times. The chain joins TRBV7-9 to TRBJ2-3; TRBD2 agrees at 7 bases. The CDR3 extends over 12 amino acids. J was trimmed by 10 bases and V by 5 bases; bases with no gene match: 6. Germline CDR1 is SEHNR and CDR2 is FQNEAQ (reference sequence). CDR3 residues: CASSPAGNPQYF. CDR3 in DNA: TGTGCCAGCAGCCCAGCGGGGAACCCGCAGTATTTT.